This TCR beta chain was observed in a study of response to subunit inactivated influenza vaccine. General study results and limits: There was a suggestion from the authors that each seasonal influenza vaccination recruits few new T cells.

TCRdb re-derived calls from the RT-PCR reads in MiXCR, one entry per CDR3 protein. The repertoire holds 650,000 to 800,000 distinct CDR3 sequences, with 18% as singletons. This clonotype turned up a few times. Its target is not known. The clonotype was recovered from a man between 45 and 60 years old who received an inactivated influenza vaccine. The material sequenced was PBMCs from blood, taken more than 4 days after vaccination.

The CDR3 nucleotides are TGCAGCGTTGAGGGTACAGGTCCCTACGAGCAGTACTTC. Its protein product is CSVEGTGPYEQYF. The chain carries TRBV29-1 and TRBJ2-7, with D perhaps TRBD1 (5 bases). The length of the CDR3 is 13 residues. Germline CDR1 is SQVTM and CDR2 is ANQGSEA. Between the trimmed V and J ends, which lost 3 bases and 2 bases, there was a span of 11 bases.